Given below is one T cell receptor (beta chain) in context. What it recognizes is unknown. The sorter processed each CD8+ T cell subset in triplicate at over 250,000 cells apiece. The CD45RO-CCR7+CD27+CD95- phenotype denoted naive CD8+ T cells. The libraries of TRB cDNA were constructed through 5' RACE using UMI labels. Using the 5' RACE reads, TCRdb records one entry per CDR3 protein without DNA. This sample's clone table lists approximately 130,000 distinct CDR3 sequences. The data originate from a study of CXCR3-negative and CXCR3-positive naive CD8 T cells. Regarding the study as a whole: Fresh PBMCs were used in most assays, and CXCR3 expression partially decreased after cryopreservation. Relative to CXCR3-negative naive cells, CXCR3-positive naive cells had more hydrophobic TRB CDR3s.

The TCR originated in a human donor in good health. Some clones in this sample may be carry-over from other donors' samples. Sequencing input: naive CXCR3+ CD8+ T cells from blood. Subset specified: CD45RO-CCR7+CD27+CD95- naive CD8+ T cells expressing CXCR3 (TNR3+).

The CDR3 sequence is CASSFGGGGSTEAFF. The genes are TRBV14 and TRBJ1-1; there is no DNA to check the TCRdb D call of TRBD1. CDR1 SGHDN and CDR2 FVKESK come from the germline V gene. This CDR3 contains 15 residues.